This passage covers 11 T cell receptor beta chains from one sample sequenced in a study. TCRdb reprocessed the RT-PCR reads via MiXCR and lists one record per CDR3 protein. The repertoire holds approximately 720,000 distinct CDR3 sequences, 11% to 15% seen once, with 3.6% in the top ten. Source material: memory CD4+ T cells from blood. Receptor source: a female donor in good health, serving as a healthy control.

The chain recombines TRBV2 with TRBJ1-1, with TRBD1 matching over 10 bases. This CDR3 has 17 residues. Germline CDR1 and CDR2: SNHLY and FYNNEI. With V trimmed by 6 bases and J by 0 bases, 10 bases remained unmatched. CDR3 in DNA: TGTGCCAGCAGATTGGGACAGGGGCTCATTATGAACACTGAAGCTTTCTTT. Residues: CASRLGQGLIMNTEAFF.

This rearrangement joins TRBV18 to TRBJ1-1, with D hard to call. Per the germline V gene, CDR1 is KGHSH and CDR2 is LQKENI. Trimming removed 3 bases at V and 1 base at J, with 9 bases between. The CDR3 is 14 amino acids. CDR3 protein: CASSPIAQNTEAFF. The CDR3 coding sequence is TGTGCCAGCTCACCTATAGCCCAGAACACTGAAGCTTTCTTT.

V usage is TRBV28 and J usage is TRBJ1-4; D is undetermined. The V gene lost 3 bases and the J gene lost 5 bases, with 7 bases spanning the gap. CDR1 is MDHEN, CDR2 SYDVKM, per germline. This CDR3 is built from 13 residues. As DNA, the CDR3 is TGTGCCAGCAGTTTCTACCGAAATGAAAAACTGTTTTTT. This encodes CASSFYRNEKLFF.

In nucleotides, the CDR3 is TGCGCCAGCAGCTTGGGTGTAGGGGGCTCCTACGAGCAGTACTTC. It specifies CASSLGVGGSYEQYF. This rearrangement joins TRBV5-1 to TRBJ2-7; weak D call: TRBD1 (6 bases). Germline CDR1 SGHRS, CDR2 YFSETQ. V lost 0 bases to trimming and J lost 0 bases, with 10 bases between them. CDR3 length equals 15 residues.

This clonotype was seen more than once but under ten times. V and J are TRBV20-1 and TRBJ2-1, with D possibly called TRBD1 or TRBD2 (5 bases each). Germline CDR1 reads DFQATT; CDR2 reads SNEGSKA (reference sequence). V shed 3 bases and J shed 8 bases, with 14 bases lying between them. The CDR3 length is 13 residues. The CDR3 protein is CSARWQGRDEQFF. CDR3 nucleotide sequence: TGCAGTGCTAGGTGGCAGGGACGGGATGAGCAGTTCTTC.

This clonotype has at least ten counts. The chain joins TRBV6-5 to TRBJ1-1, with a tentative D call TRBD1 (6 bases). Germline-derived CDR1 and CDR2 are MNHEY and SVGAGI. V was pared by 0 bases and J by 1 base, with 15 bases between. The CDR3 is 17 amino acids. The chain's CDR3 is CASSYSRSGATNTEAFF. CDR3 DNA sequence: TGTGCCAGCAGTTACTCCCGGTCAGGGGCGACGAACACTGAAGCTTTCTTT.

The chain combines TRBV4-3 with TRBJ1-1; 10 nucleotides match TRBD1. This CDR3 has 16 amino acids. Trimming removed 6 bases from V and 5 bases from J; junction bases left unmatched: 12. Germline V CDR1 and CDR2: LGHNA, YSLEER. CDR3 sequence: CASRTDRGQMSTEAFF. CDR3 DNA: TGCGCCAGCAGGACAGACAGGGGGCAAATGTCGACTGAAGCTTTCTTT.

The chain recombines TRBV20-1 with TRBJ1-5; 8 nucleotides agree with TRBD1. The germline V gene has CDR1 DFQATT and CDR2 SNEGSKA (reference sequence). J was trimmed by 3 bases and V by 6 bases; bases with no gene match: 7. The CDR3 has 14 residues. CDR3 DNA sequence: TGCAGTGCCGAAGGACAGGGTTCCAATCAGCCCCAGCATTTT. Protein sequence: CSAEGQGSNQPQHF.

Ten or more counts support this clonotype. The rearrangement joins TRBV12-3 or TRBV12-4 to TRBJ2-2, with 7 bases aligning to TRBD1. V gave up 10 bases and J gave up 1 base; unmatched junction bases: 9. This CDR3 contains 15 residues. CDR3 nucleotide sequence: TGTGCCACCCGAGAACAGGGGTGGAACACCGGGGAGCTGTTTTTT. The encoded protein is CATREQGWNTGELFF.

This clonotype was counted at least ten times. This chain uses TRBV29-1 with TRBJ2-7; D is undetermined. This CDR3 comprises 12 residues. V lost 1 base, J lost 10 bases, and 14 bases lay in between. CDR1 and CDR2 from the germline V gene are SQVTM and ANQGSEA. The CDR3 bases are TGCAGCGTTGAAGTGGGTACCACTGCTCAGTACTTC. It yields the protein CSVEVGTTAQYF.

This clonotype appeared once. CDR3 bases: TGTGCCAGCAGGGCAGGCTGGAACACTGAAGCTTTCTTT. It codes for CASRAGWNTEAFF. The genes are TRBV3-1 and TRBJ1-1, with no clear D. The CDR3 sequence is 13 residues long. Germline V gene sequence: CDR1 LGHDT, CDR2 YNNKEL (reference sequence). Between the trimmed V and J ends, which lost 6 bases and 1 base, there was a span of 9 bases.